One T cell receptor beta chain is described in this entry. Clones were read by immunoSEQ multiplex PCR, and TCRdb kept only the in-frame ones, dropping some. The table includes about 38,000 clones, 80% to 90% detected once. The data originate from a study of blood T cell repertoires in COVID-19. There are 14 residues in the CDR3. Germline values: CDR1 SQVTM, CDR2 ANQGSEA. The V and J ends lost 5 bases and 0 bases respectively, with 13 bases between them. V gene TRBV29-1 combines with J gene TRBJ1-2; perhaps TRBD1 as D (5 bases). The receptor was isolated from a human donor in a cohort sampled during active COVID-19. Sequencing was carried out using peripheral blood. The CDR3 sequence: CSVPSGLANYGYTF. DNA of the CDR3: TGCAGCGTTCCCTCAGGGTTAGCTAACTATGGCTACACCTTC.